These T cell receptor beta chains were read from a single sample in a study of OX40 agonist ivuxolimab in advanced cancers. Here immunoSEQ multiplex PCR was the method, and the copy in TCRdb shows in-frame clones only, minus some. The sample lists roughly 66,000 clones, approximately 78% occurring once. The source material was CD4+ or CD8+ T cells sorted from blood, sampled in a trial of the OX40 agonist ivuxolimab. The receptors stem from an adult with an advanced solid tumor such as melanoma, head and neck, liver or kidney cancer. The CDR3 runs from the conserved cysteine through the conserved F or W. A D gene is named only where the DNA matches it firmly. Size is omitted from some rows. Given values are once, few, many or a class for expanded clones.

CDR3 DNA: TGTGCCAGCAACCTTAGCGGGAGGGGTGAGACCCAGTACTTC
CDR3 protein: CASNLSGRGETQYF
D gene: TRBD2
J gene: TRBJ2-5
clone size: .
V gene: TRBV6-1

CDR3 DNA: TGTGCCAGCAGTTTGCCCGCCCCAGGGGCCGGCTACACCTTC
CDR3 protein: CASSLPAPGAGYTF
D gene: .
J gene: TRBJ1-2
clone size: .
V gene: TRBV6-5

CDR3 DNA: TGTGCCAGCAGCCGGACCGGCAGCTCTGGAAACACCATATATTTT
CDR3 protein: CASSRTGSSGNTIYF
D gene: .
J gene: TRBJ1-3
clone size: .
V gene: TRBV21-1

CDR3 DNA: TGTGCCAGCGCGGGGTCATCGGGTACTGAAGCTTTCTTT
CDR3 protein: CASAGSSGTEAFF
D gene: .
J gene: TRBJ1-1
clone size: .
V gene: TRBV18

CDR3 DNA: TGTGCCAGCAGCTACCGACTAGCGGGACAAGAGACCCAGTACTTC
CDR3 protein: CASSYRLAGQETQYF
D gene: TRBD2
J gene: TRBJ2-5
clone size: .
V gene: TRBV5-5

CDR3 DNA: TGTGCCAGCAGCTCGGGAGGGGCAGATCGGGTCGGAGGCTACACCTTC
CDR3 protein: CASSSGGADRVGGYTF
D gene: .
J gene: TRBJ1-2
clone size: .
V gene: TRBV5-5

CDR3 DNA: TGTGCCAGCAGCTTATCTTCAGGTTCCGCCAAAAACATTCAGTACTTC
CDR3 protein: CASSLSSGSAKNIQYF
D gene: .
J gene: TRBJ2-4
clone size: .
V gene: TRBV11-2

CDR3 DNA: TGTGCCAGCAGCGGGGGCCGTGAAGCTTTCTTT
CDR3 protein: CASSGGREAFF
D gene: .
J gene: TRBJ1-1
clone size: .
V gene: TRBV28

CDR3 DNA: TGTGCCAGCAGCCGGGCGGGGGGCGCCTGGGAAAAACTGTTTTTT
CDR3 protein: CASSRAGGAWEKLFF
D gene: .
J gene: TRBJ1-4
clone size: few
V gene: TRBV7-8

CDR3 DNA: TGTGCCAGCAGTTCACCTCAGGGGATCTATGGCTACACCTTC
CDR3 protein: CASSSPQGIYGYTF
D gene: .
J gene: TRBJ1-2
clone size: .
V gene: TRBV28

CDR3 DNA: TGTGCCAGCAGTTATGGACAGGGCAGGAACACTGAAGCTTTCTTT
CDR3 protein: CASSYGQGRNTEAFF
D gene: TRBD1
J gene: TRBJ1-1
clone size: .
V gene: TRBV6-6

CDR3 DNA: TGCGCCAGCAGAGCAATAGGGACAGAACCTAAATATGGCTACACCTTC
CDR3 protein: CASRAIGTEPKYGYTF
D gene: TRBD1
J gene: TRBJ1-2
clone size: .
V gene: TRBV5-1

CDR3 DNA: TGTGCCAGCAGTCCCGAAGGGGTGGCTAATGAAAAACTGTTTTTT
CDR3 protein: CASSPEGVANEKLFF
D gene: .
J gene: TRBJ1-4
clone size: .
V gene: TRBV28

CDR3 DNA: TGTGCCAGCAGTTACCCCGGGACTAGCGGTCTTGGGCAGTTCTTC
CDR3 protein: CASSYPGTSGLGQFF
D gene: TRBD2
J gene: TRBJ2-1
clone size: .
V gene: TRBV6-6

CDR3 DNA: TGCAGCGCTTGGAGCACTGAAGCTTTCTTT
CDR3 protein: CSAWSTEAFF
D gene: .
J gene: TRBJ1-1
clone size: .
V gene: TRBV29-1

CDR3 DNA: TGCGCCAGCAGCAAGGGGACAGGGGTCCGGATGAACACTGAAGCTTTCTTT
CDR3 protein: CASSKGTGVRMNTEAFF
D gene: TRBD1
J gene: TRBJ1-1
clone size: .
V gene: TRBV5-1

CDR3 DNA: TGTGCCAGCAGCCGGGACAGAAACACTGAAGCTTTCTTT
CDR3 protein: CASSRDRNTEAFF
D gene: TRBD1
J gene: TRBJ1-1
clone size: .
V gene: TRBV7-3

CDR3 DNA: TGTGCCAGCAGTGATACCGACAGGGGGCATGGCTACACCTTC
CDR3 protein: CASSDTDRGHGYTF
D gene: TRBD1
J gene: TRBJ1-2
clone size: .
V gene: TRBV6-6

CDR3 DNA: TGTGCCAGCAGTTACTCGACGGGGGTTCAAGCTGAAGCTTTCTTT
CDR3 protein: CASSYSTGVQAEAFF
D gene: .
J gene: TRBJ1-1
clone size: .
V gene: TRBV6-5

CDR3 DNA: TGTGCCAGCAGTGAGGGCCCCGGTCAGCCCCAGCATTTT
CDR3 protein: CASSEGPGQPQHF
D gene: .
J gene: TRBJ1-5
clone size: few
V gene: TRBV6-4

CDR3 DNA: TGTGCCAGCAGTACCGGGACAGTCTACAATGAGCAGTTCTTC
CDR3 protein: CASSTGTVYNEQFF
D gene: TRBD1
J gene: TRBJ2-1
clone size: .
V gene: TRBV11-1

CDR3 DNA: TGTGCCAGCAGTTCCCCGGGACGGGGCAATCAGCCCCAGCATTTT
CDR3 protein: CASSSPGRGNQPQHF
D gene: .
J gene: TRBJ1-5
clone size: .
V gene: TRBV27

CDR3 DNA: TGCGCCACCAGCCGGTCCAACAATGAGCAGTTCTTC
CDR3 protein: CATSRSNNEQFF
D gene: .
J gene: TRBJ2-1
clone size: .
V gene: TRBV10-2

CDR3 DNA: TGTGCCAGCAGTGCTAAGACAGCACCTGCACCCCTCCACTTT
CDR3 protein: CASSAKTAPAPLHF
D gene: .
J gene: TRBJ1-6
clone size: .
V gene: TRBV6-1

CDR3 DNA: TGTGCCAGCAGCTTAGCCCTTAGCGGGAGCTCCTACAATGAGCAGTTCTTC
CDR3 protein: CASSLALSGSSYNEQFF
D gene: TRBD2
J gene: TRBJ2-1
clone size: .
V gene: TRBV7-9

CDR3 DNA: TGTGCCAGCAGCTTGGGTTTGACCCGTGGAGAGACCCAGTACTTC
CDR3 protein: CASSLGLTRGETQYF
D gene: .
J gene: TRBJ2-5
clone size: .
V gene: TRBV7-8

CDR3 DNA: TGTGCCAGCAGCCAACCCACCTCTCGGGGGCGAACTGAAGCTTTCTTT
CDR3 protein: CASSQPTSRGRTEAFF
D gene: .
J gene: TRBJ1-1
clone size: .
V gene: TRBV7-8

CDR3 DNA: TGTGCCAGCAGCAAACCACTGGCCGCTACCTACGAGCAGTACTTC
CDR3 protein: CASSKPLAATYEQYF
D gene: .
J gene: TRBJ2-7
clone size: .
V gene: TRBV21-1

CDR3 DNA: TGTGCCTGGAGTGTACGGCCCTCGGGGGCGGCTTTCTTT
CDR3 protein: CAWSVRPSGAAFF
D gene: .
J gene: TRBJ1-1
clone size: .
V gene: TRBV30

CDR3 DNA: TGTGCCAGCAGCTTGGCGGGGGAGTATGGCTACACCTTC
CDR3 protein: CASSLAGEYGYTF
D gene: .
J gene: TRBJ1-2
clone size: .
V gene: TRBV5-4

CDR3 DNA: TGTGCCAGCAGCGTAGATGGACAGGGGGTCGGGGAGCTGTTTTTT
CDR3 protein: CASSVDGQGVGELFF
D gene: TRBD1
J gene: TRBJ2-2
clone size: .
V gene: TRBV9

CDR3 DNA: TGTGCCAGCAGTCAAGGACAGGGAAGTGGTGGCTACACCTTC
CDR3 protein: CASSQGQGSGGYTF
D gene: TRBD1
J gene: TRBJ1-2
clone size: few
V gene: TRBV28

CDR3 DNA: TGCGCCAGCATGAACGGGCTTCGCCCCACTGAAGCTTTCTTT
CDR3 protein: CASMNGLRPTEAFF
D gene: .
J gene: TRBJ1-1
clone size: .
V gene: TRBV10-2

CDR3 DNA: TGTGCCAGTACTCCAGACCGGACCTATGGCTACACCTTC
CDR3 protein: CASTPDRTYGYTF
D gene: .
J gene: TRBJ1-2
clone size: .
V gene: TRBV19

CDR3 DNA: TGTGCCAGCAGCCAAGTGGGGGGGATGCATGGCTACACCTTC
CDR3 protein: CASSQVGGMHGYTF
D gene: .
J gene: TRBJ1-2
clone size: .
V gene: TRBV14

CDR3 DNA: TGTGCCAGTAGTATGACTGCGACAGGCCCAAAGGGCTACACCTTC
CDR3 protein: CASSMTATGPKGYTF
D gene: .
J gene: TRBJ1-2
clone size: few
V gene: TRBV19

CDR3 DNA: TGTGCCAGCAGCCCGGAGGCGGACTATGGCTACACCTTC
CDR3 protein: CASSPEADYGYTF
D gene: .
J gene: TRBJ1-2
clone size: .
V gene: TRBV7-2

CDR3 DNA: TGTGCCAGTAGTCGGATCCCCCAATTCTATGGCTACACCTTC
CDR3 protein: CASSRIPQFYGYTF
D gene: .
J gene: TRBJ1-2
clone size: few
V gene: TRBV19

CDR3 DNA: TGCGCCAGCAGCCAGGGGGGACAACTCACAGATACGCAGTATTTT
CDR3 protein: CASSQGGQLTDTQYF
D gene: .
J gene: TRBJ2-3
clone size: .
V gene: TRBV4-3

CDR3 DNA: TGCAGCGTTGGGGGAGGGGGCGCGGAGACCCAGTACTTC
CDR3 protein: CSVGGGGAETQYF
D gene: .
J gene: TRBJ2-5
clone size: .
V gene: TRBV29-1

CDR3 DNA: TGTGCCAGCAGCTTTCTCCCCATGGGCTCTGGAAACACCATATATTTT
CDR3 protein: CASSFLPMGSGNTIYF
D gene: .
J gene: TRBJ1-3
clone size: .
V gene: TRBV5-4

CDR3 DNA: TGCGCCAGCAGCCGTTGGGGCGGGAGCTCCTACAATGAGCAGTTCTTC
CDR3 protein: CASSRWGGSSYNEQFF
D gene: TRBD2
J gene: TRBJ2-1
clone size: once
V gene: TRBV5-1

CDR3 DNA: TGTGCCAGCAGCAGACTAGCGAGCACAGATACGCAGTATTTT
CDR3 protein: CASSRLASTDTQYF
D gene: TRBD2
J gene: TRBJ2-3
clone size: .
V gene: TRBV27

CDR3 DNA: TGTGCCAGCAGCCCCCAGTCAACTAGCGGGATTGAGACCCAGTACTTC
CDR3 protein: CASSPQSTSGIETQYF
D gene: TRBD2
J gene: TRBJ2-5
clone size: .
V gene: TRBV7-2

CDR3 DNA: TGTGCCAGCAGCGGACAGGGCTATGGCTACACCTTC
CDR3 protein: CASSGQGYGYTF
D gene: TRBD1
J gene: TRBJ1-2
clone size: .
V gene: TRBV27

CDR3 DNA: TGTGCCAGCAGTCTCACAGTGAACACTGAAGCTTTCTTT
CDR3 protein: CASSLTVNTEAFF
D gene: .
J gene: TRBJ1-1
clone size: .
V gene: TRBV7-9

CDR3 DNA: TGTGCCAGCAGTACCGCCCCCGGGGAGCTGTTTTTT
CDR3 protein: CASSTAPGELFF
D gene: .
J gene: TRBJ2-2
clone size: .
V gene: TRBV6-6

CDR3 DNA: TGTGCCATCAGCGGACTAGCGGGAGGCCACAATGAGCAGTTCTTC
CDR3 protein: CAISGLAGGHNEQFF
D gene: TRBD2
J gene: TRBJ2-1
clone size: .
V gene: TRBV10-3

CDR3 DNA: TGTGCCAGCAGCCCGTCCAGACCTGATCGCGGTACGCAGTATTTT
CDR3 protein: CASSPSRPDRGTQYF
D gene: .
J gene: TRBJ2-3
clone size: .
V gene: TRBV5-4

CDR3 DNA: TGTGCCAGCAGTCCGGTGACTAGCGGGTTGAGCAATGAGCAGTTCTTC
CDR3 protein: CASSPVTSGLSNEQFF
D gene: TRBD2
J gene: TRBJ2-1
clone size: .
V gene: TRBV25-1